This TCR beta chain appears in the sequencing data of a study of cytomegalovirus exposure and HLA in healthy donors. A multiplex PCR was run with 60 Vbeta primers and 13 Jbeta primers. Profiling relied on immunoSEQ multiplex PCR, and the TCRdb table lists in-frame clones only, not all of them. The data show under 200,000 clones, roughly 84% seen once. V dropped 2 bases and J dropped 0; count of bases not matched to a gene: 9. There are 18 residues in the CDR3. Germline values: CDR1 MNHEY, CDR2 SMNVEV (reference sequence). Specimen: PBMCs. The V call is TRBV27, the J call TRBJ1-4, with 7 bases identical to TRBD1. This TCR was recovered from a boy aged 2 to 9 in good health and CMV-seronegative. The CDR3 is CASSLVRGQPATNEKLFF. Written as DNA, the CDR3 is TGTGCCAGCAGTTTAGTGAGGGGACAGCCTGCAACTAATGAAAAACTGTTTTTT.